The text below deals with one T cell receptor beta chain. What it recognizes is unknown. The data were obtained in a study of T cells after yellow fever vaccination. From the 5' RACE reads, TCRdb called clonotypes with MiXCR, one entry per CDR3 protein. The profile shows over 110,000 distinct CDR3 sequences, about 8% of them singletons. Findings and limits, study-wide: The bulk population could contribute abundant contaminating clonotypes to FACS-sorted repertoires. Reappearance after the booster was observed for most primary-vaccination clones (about 96% CD4, about 90% CD8).

This clonotype was obtained from a man under 40 who received the YFV17D yellow fever vaccine. The source material was CD4+ T cells sorted from PBMCs, sampled 5 days after the yellow fever booster vaccination.

The CDR3 coding sequence is TGCGCCAGCAGCGCAATATTCGACAGAGCGAACACCGGGGAGCTGTTTTTT. It specifies CASSAIFDRANTGELFF. The chain uses TRBV5-1 and TRBJ2-2; a weak D match, TRBD1 (5 bases). Trimming pared 4 bases from V and 0 bases from J, leaving 16 bases between. CDR3 length equals 17 residues. Germline lookup yields CDR1 SGHRS and CDR2 YFSETQ.